The 28 T cell receptor beta chains listed next were all sequenced from one sample in a study of cytomegalovirus exposure and HLA in healthy donors. 13 Jbeta primers and 60 Vbeta primers were used for the PCR. This table comes from immunoSEQ multiplex PCR, and its TCRdb copy is limited to in-frame clones, with some not included. The table records 100,000 to 150,000 clones, 65% to 85% of them present only once. The material sequenced was PBMCs. These TCRs come from a boy younger than 18 in good health and CMV-seronegative.

This clone was picked up a small number of times. The V call is TRBV9, the J call TRBJ2-5, with D possibly TRBD2 on 6 matching bases. CDR3 length: 14 amino acids. The ends were cut back, 2 bases at V and 5 bases at J, with 13 bases in the middle. Germline V lookup: CDR1 SGDLS, CDR2 YYNGEE. The CDR3 DNA reads TGTGCCAGCAGCGTGGAGGCGGGGATCGAGACCCAGTACTTC. It yields the protein CASSVEAGIETQYF.

This clone was observed once. The gene calls are TRBV7-3 and TRBJ2-3, with 8 bases matching TRBD2. The trim removed 4 bases at V and 6 bases at J, leaving 0 bases unmatched. This CDR3 has 12 residues. Germline V gene data show CDR1 as SGHTA and CDR2 as FQGTGA. CDR3 sequence: CASSSGGDTQYF. The CDR3 nucleotides read TGTGCCAGCAGCTCGGGGGGGGATACGCAGTATTTT.

The CDR3 DNA sequence: TGTGCCAGCAGCTTGGGGACAGGGGGCAACACCGGGGAGCTGTTTTTT. Translated: CASSLGTGGNTGELFF. The J gene is TRBJ2-2, the V gene TRBV5-6; 11 bases are a match to TRBD1. Germline trimming cut 0 bases from V and 2 bases from J; bases unmatched to any gene: 0. This CDR3 is 16 amino acids long. Germline V CDR1 and CDR2: SGHDT, YYEEEE.

V gene TRBV27 combines with J gene TRBJ2-2; D is perhaps TRBD2 (6 bases). Germline-derived CDR1 and CDR2 are MNHEY and SMNVEV (reference sequence). The CDR3 length is 15 residues. The ends were cut back, 2 bases at V and 7 bases at J, with 14 bases in the middle. The CDR3 loop reads CASSLSGLLHGELFF. Here the CDR3 DNA reads TGTGCCAGCAGTTTAAGTGGACTACTCCACGGGGAGCTGTTTTTT.

V is TRBV9 and J is TRBJ1-2; the D is unclear. There are 15 residues in the CDR3. Germline lookup yields CDR1 SGDLS and CDR2 YYNGEE. The germline V and J ends were trimmed by 0 bases and 2 bases, with 11 bases remaining between them. CDR3 loop: CASSVESQFNYGYTF. CDR3 DNA sequence: TGTGCCAGCAGCGTAGAGTCACAGTTCAACTATGGCTACACCTTC.

The J gene is TRBJ2-5, the V gene TRBV6-6; no reliable D call. Germline assignment: CDR1 MNHNY and CDR2 SVGAGI (reference sequence). The V gene lost 6 bases and the J gene lost 4 bases, with 15 bases spanning the gap. CDR3 length: 14 residues. CDR3 sequence: CASRERRRGETQYF. In nucleotides, the CDR3 is TGTGCCAGCAGGGAAAGAAGGAGAGGAGAGACCCAGTACTTC.

V is TRBV5-4 and J is TRBJ2-7; 9 positions agree with TRBD2. The CDR3 runs to 15 residues. Germline V gene lookup returns CDR1 SGHNT and CDR2 YYREEE (reference sequence). J lost 3 bases, V lost 3 bases, and 7 bases had no gene match. The CDR3 reads CASSSKTSGFYEQYF. The CDR3 bases are TGTGCCAGCAGCTCGAAGACTAGCGGATTCTACGAGCAGTACTTC.

This rearrangement joins TRBV5-4 to TRBJ2-3; 10 bases map to TRBD2. Losses at the gene ends were 5 bases for V and 5 bases for J; bases not matched to a gene: 5. Germline V lookup: CDR1 SGHNT, CDR2 YYREEE (reference sequence). The CDR3 consists of 14 residues. The CDR3 loop is CASSRSGREDTQYF. Here the CDR3 DNA reads TGTGCCAGCAGTCGGAGCGGGAGGGAAGATACGCAGTATTTT.

This sequence joins TRBV5-8 and TRBJ2-3; TRBD1 is a possible D gene (5 bases). V was clipped by 4 bases and J by 6 bases, with 9 bases between them. CDR1 and CDR2 from the germline V gene are SGHTS and YDEGEE. There are 12 residues in the CDR3. The DNA for the CDR3 is TGTGCCAGCAGCAATAGGGGCGATACGCAGTATTTT. Translating gives CASSNRGDTQYF.

The chain combines TRBV7-6 with TRBJ2-2; D is ambiguous. This CDR3 region has 13 residues. Trimming cost V 3 bases and J 4 bases, with 6 bases left between them. The germline V gene has CDR1 SGHVS and CDR2 FNYEAQ. CDR3 bases: TGTGCCAGCAGCTTGACTCCCACCGGGGAGCTGTTTTTT. Its protein product is CASSLTPTGELFF.

This clone was detected only once. The chain links TRBV6-1 to TRBJ2-7, with unresolved D. The CDR3 runs 13 residues. V lost 3 bases and J lost 0, with 6 bases in between. Germline V gives CDR1 MNHNS, CDR2 SASEGT. The CDR3 sequence: CASSDRSSYEQYF. CDR3 in DNA: TGTGCCAGCAGTGATAGGAGCTCCTACGAGCAGTACTTC.

The rearrangement uses TRBV7-3 and TRBJ1-1; D gene uncertain. The CDR3 loop spans 13 amino acids. CDR1 is SGHTA and CDR2 is FQGTGA in the germline V gene. V was clipped by 4 bases and J by 2 bases, with 8 bases between them. CDR3 region: CASSWAENTEAFF. CDR3 in DNA: TGTGCCAGCAGCTGGGCTGAAAACACTGAAGCTTTCTTT.

This chain uses TRBV6-5 with TRBJ1-1; no clear D gene. Per germline, CDR1 MNHEY and CDR2 SVGAGI. Trimming took off 2 bases at V and 2 bases at J, with 9 bases between the two ends. The CDR3 is made up of 14 amino acids. The CDR3 nucleotides are TGTGCCAGCAGTTACGTGTACAGCAACACTGAAGCTTTCTTT. This sequence encodes CASSYVYSNTEAFF.

The rearrangement uses TRBV27 and TRBJ1-4; a weak D match, TRBD1 (5 bases). This CDR3 is built from 15 residues. Trimming took 2 bases from V and 2 from J, leaving 9 bases between them. Germline V gene lookup returns CDR1 MNHEY and CDR2 SMNVEV (reference sequence). The CDR3 region is CASSLRRGTNEKLFF. CDR3 DNA sequence: TGTGCCAGCAGTTTACGGCGGGGGACTAATGAAAAACTGTTTTTT.

The chain has TRBV7-9 and TRBJ1-3; D is perhaps TRBD1 (5 bases). CDR1 is SEHNR and CDR2 is FQNEAQ in the germline V gene (reference sequence). This CDR3 has 13 residues. Trimming took off 8 bases at V and 4 bases at J, with 12 bases between the two ends. CDR3 sequence reads: CASHPGVGNTIYF. The CDR3 DNA is TGTGCCAGCCACCCGGGGGTGGGAAACACCATATATTTT.

The rearrangement joins TRBV4-1 to TRBJ2-1, with 13 bases aligning to TRBD2. In germline, CDR1 is MGHRA, CDR2 YSYEKL. The J segment lost 9 bases and the V segment lost 1 base, leaving 9 bases of the junction unmatched. The CDR3 has 17 amino acids. Here the CDR3 DNA reads TGCGCCAGCAGCCAAGTTACTAGCGGGGGGGGGTCGGGTGAGCAGTTCTTC. Its translation: CASSQVTSGGGSGEQFF.

The gene calls are TRBV29-1 and TRBJ2-7; D is perhaps TRBD1 (6 bases). V dropped 3 bases and J dropped 0 bases, with 12 bases sitting between them. This CDR3 comprises 14 residues. Germline-derived CDR1 and CDR2 are SQVTM and ANQGSEA. The CDR3 coding sequence is TGCAGCGTTGACGTACCGGACAGCTCCTACGAGCAGTACTTC. The encoded protein is CSVDVPDSSYEQYF.

The chain's CDR3 is CASSDGGQSYNEQFF. CDR3 DNA: TGTGCCAGCAGTGACGGGGGACAGAGTTACAATGAGCAGTTCTTC. V usage is TRBV25-1 and J usage is TRBJ2-1, with D maybe TRBD1 (7 bases). From germline, CDR1 is MGHDK and CDR2 SYGVNS. Trimming removed 3 bases at V and 4 bases at J, with 13 bases between. The CDR3 contains 15 residues.

This sequence joins TRBV4-3 and TRBJ2-7, with 7 nucleotides matching TRBD1. Germline V lookup: CDR1 LGHNA, CDR2 YSLEER. V was pared by 5 bases and J by 1 base, with 11 bases of the junction left unmatched. This CDR3 has 16 amino acids. In DNA form, the CDR3 reads TGCGCCAGCAGCAAGGGGGTGGGACAGAGTTCCTACGAGCAGTACTTC. It translates to CASSKGVGQSSYEQYF.

The chain couples TRBV30 to TRBJ1-3; D ambiguous. Trimming shortened V by 0 bases and J by 0 bases, and 9 bases separated the two germline ends. The germline CDR1 and CDR2 sequences are GTSNPN and SVGIG (reference sequence). CDR3 length equals 15 residues. The DNA for the CDR3 is TGTGCCTGGAGTGTACGTGTGAGCTCTGGAAACACCATATATTTT. It codes for CAWSVRVSSGNTIYF.

The genes are TRBV6-5 and TRBJ2-7; TRBD1 agrees at 9 bases. This CDR3 is 14 amino acids long. The trim removed 4 bases at V and 4 bases at J, leaving 5 bases unmatched. CDR1 and CDR2 from the germline V gene are MNHEY and SVGAGI. CDR3 nucleotides: TGTGCCAGCAGTTCCCGGGACAGGGATTACGAGCAGTACTTC. Its translation: CASSSRDRDYEQYF.

Regarding this clone: The same CDR3 arises from other DNA sequences in this sample as well. V usage is TRBV30 and J usage is TRBJ2-5; 9 bases line up with TRBD1. Per germline, CDR1 GTSNPN and CDR2 SVGIG (reference sequence). J lost 5 bases, V lost 4 bases, and 11 bases had no gene match. The CDR3 length is 15 residues. The CDR3 nucleotides read TGTGCCTGGAACTTCCGGGACAGGGTATTGGAGACCCAGTACTTC. The encoded protein is CAWNFRDRVLETQYF.

Written as DNA, the CDR3 is TGCGCCAGCAGCTTGGCCGGGAGCACTCCCGAGCAGTACTTC. Its protein product is CASSLAGSTPEQYF. V gene TRBV5-1 combines with J gene TRBJ2-7; D is possibly TRBD2 (6 bases). Germline loops: CDR1 SGHRS, CDR2 YFSETQ. V dropped 0 bases and J dropped 6 bases, with 13 bases sitting between them. CDR3 length equals 14 residues.

The CDR3 DNA reads TGTGCCAGCAGCTTGGAGGGGCCCACACAGGAAAAACTGTTTTTT. This codes for CASSLEGPTQEKLFF. The J gene is TRBJ1-4, the V gene TRBV5-8, with TRBD1 as a possible D gene (5 bases). Germline-derived CDR1 and CDR2 are SGHTS and YDEGEE. This CDR3 region has 15 residues. Trimming left V 0 bases short and J 8 bases short, with 14 bases between.

The CDR3 loop is CALRLAVNYEQYF. DNA of the CDR3: TGTGCCTTAAGACTAGCGGTGAACTACGAGCAGTACTTC. This chain links TRBV30 with TRBJ2-7; TRBD2 agrees at 9 bases. Germline V lookup: CDR1 GTSNPN, CDR2 SVGIG (reference sequence). The junction had 7 bases not matched to a gene; V was cut back by 7 bases and J by 3 bases. The CDR3 spans 13 residues.

The V and J genes are TRBV7-3 and TRBJ1-5; D is perhaps TRBD1 (5 bases). Germline lookup yields CDR1 SGHTA and CDR2 FQGTGA. This CDR3 has 16 amino acids. With 5 bases removed from V and 0 bases from J, the gap between germline ends came to 14 bases. The DNA of the CDR3 is TGTGCCAGCAGCACCCCCGACAGATATAGCAATCAGCCCCAGCATTTT. Translation gives CASSTPDRYSNQPQHF. The complete variable domain, with remaining parts taken from reference TRBV7-3 and TRBJ1-5, reads GAGVSQTPSNKVTEKGKYVELRCDPISGHTALYWYRQSLGQGPEFLIYFQGTGAADDSGLPNDRFFAVRPEGSVSTLKIQRTERGDSAVYLCASSTPDRYSNQPQHFGDGTRLSIL.

This clone occurred a few times. This chain joins TRBV5-1 and TRBJ2-3; D is undetermined. V lost 3 bases to trimming and J lost 3 bases, with 8 bases between them. In germline, CDR1 is SGHRS, CDR2 YFSETQ. This CDR3 has 13 amino acids. The CDR3 nucleotides read TGCGCCAGCAGCTACCTAAAGACAGATACGCAGTATTTT. Translated, it gives CASSYLKTDTQYF.

V and J are TRBV7-2 and TRBJ2-7; maybe TRBD2 (5 bases). This CDR3 contains 15 residues. Germline CDR1 is SGHTA and CDR2 is FQGNSA. Trimming removed 5 bases from V and 0 bases from J, with 14 bases in between. As DNA, the CDR3 is TGTGCCAGCAGCCCAGCGGCCGTATCCTCCTACGAGCAGTACTTC. It yields the protein CASSPAAVSSYEQYF.